Listed here is a single T cell receptor beta chain. Antigen: not known. In the PCR, 60 Vbeta and 13 Jbeta primers were used. The protocol was immunoSEQ multiplex PCR, while the TCRdb copy is restricted to in-frame clones and leaves out a portion. The sample yields 95,000 to 150,000 clones, roughly four fifths seen once. This sample was included in a study of cytomegalovirus exposure and HLA in healthy donors. Findings of the study overall: Later work associated roughly 17,000 TCR beta sequences with HLA alleles at 0.05 false discovery rate. A later analysis reportedly identified an Asian-associated ancestry cluster as carrying fewer N-insertions than the approximately 730-donor mean. Within an earlier analysis, most TCR beta V segments proved productive either about 87% or about 30% of the time. Later analysis showed TCR association rates varying by HLA locus, highest for DRB1 and lowest for HLA-C.

This clonotype was obtained from a man aged 35-49 years in good health and CMV-seronegative. The sequenced sample consisted of PBMCs.

CDR3 coding DNA: TGTGCCAGCAGTTACTTTTCGGGTTCGATGAACACTGAAGCTTTCTTT. Amino acid sequence: CASSYFSGSMNTEAFF. The gene calls are TRBV6-6 and TRBJ1-1; the D is unclear. The V and J ends lost 1 base and 0 bases respectively, with 12 bases between them. This CDR3 contains 16 residues. Germline CDR1 reads MNHNY; CDR2 reads SVGAGI (reference sequence).